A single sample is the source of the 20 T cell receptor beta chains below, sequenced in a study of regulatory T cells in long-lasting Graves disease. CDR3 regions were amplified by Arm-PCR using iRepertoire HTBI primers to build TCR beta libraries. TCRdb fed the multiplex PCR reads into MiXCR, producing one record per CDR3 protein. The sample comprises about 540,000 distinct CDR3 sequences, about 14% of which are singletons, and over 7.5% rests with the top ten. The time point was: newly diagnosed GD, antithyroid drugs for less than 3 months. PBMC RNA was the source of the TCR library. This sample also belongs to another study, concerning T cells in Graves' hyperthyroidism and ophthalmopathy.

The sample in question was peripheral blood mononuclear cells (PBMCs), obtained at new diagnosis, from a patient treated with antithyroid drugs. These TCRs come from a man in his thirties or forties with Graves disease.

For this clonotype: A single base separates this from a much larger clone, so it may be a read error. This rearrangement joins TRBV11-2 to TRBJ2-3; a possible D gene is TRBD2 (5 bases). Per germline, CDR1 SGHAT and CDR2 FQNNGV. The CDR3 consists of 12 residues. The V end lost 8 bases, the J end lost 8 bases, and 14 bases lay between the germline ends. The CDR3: CASGSGRGTQYF. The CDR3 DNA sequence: TGTGCCAGCGGCTCGGGCCGGGGTACGCAGTATTTT.

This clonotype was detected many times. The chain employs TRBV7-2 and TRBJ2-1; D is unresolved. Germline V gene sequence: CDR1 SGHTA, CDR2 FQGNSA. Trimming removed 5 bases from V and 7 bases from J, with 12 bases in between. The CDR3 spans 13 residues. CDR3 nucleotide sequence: TGTGCCAGCAGCACCAGACACATTAATGAGCAGTTCTTC. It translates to CASSTRHINEQFF.

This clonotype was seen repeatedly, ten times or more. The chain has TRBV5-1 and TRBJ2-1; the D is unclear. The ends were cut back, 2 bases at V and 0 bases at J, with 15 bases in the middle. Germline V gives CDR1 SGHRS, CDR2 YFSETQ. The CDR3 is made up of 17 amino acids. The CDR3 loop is CASSFMAALSSYNEQFF. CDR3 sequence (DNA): TGCGCCAGCAGCTTTATGGCGGCTCTAAGCTCCTACAATGAGCAGTTCTTC.

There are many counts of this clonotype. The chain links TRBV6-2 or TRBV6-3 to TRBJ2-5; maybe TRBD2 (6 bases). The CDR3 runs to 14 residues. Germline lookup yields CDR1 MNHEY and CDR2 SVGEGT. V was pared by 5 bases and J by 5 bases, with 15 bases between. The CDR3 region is CASSEASAGETQYF. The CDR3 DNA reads TGTGCCAGCAGTGAAGCGTCGGCGGGGGAGACCCAGTACTTC.

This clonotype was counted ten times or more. CDR3 coding DNA: TGTGCCAGCAGCTTAGGGGGGACAGTCACTGAAGCTTTCTTT. This encodes CASSLGGTVTEAFF. The chain has TRBV11-3 and TRBJ1-1; TRBD1 matches 7 bases. The germline V gene encodes CDR1 SGHNT and CDR2 YENEEA. The CDR3 has 14 amino acids. With V trimmed by 1 base and J by 4 bases, 3 bases remained unmatched.

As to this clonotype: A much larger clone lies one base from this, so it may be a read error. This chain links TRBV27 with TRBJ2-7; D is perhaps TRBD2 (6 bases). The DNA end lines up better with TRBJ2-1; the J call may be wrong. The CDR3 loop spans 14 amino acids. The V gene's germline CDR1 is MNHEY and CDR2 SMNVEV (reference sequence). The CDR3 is CASGQGLPCNEQFF. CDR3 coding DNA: TGTGCCAGCGGTCAGGGACTTCCCTGCAATGAGCAGTTCTTC.

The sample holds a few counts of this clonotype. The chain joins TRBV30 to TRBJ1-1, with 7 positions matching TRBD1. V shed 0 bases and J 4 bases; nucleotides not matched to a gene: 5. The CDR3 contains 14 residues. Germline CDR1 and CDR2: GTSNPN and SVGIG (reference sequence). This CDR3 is CAWSVGGGRTEAFF. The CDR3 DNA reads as TGTGCCTGGAGTGTAGGGGGCGGTCGCACTGAAGCTTTCTTT.

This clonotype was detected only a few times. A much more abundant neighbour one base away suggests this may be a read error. Here the CDR3 reads CASSLGTGMIGAFF. CDR3 nucleotides: TGTGCCAGCAGCTTAGGTACGGGAATGATTGGAGCTTTCTTT. V is TRBV11-1 and J is TRBJ1-1, with D uncertain. Deletions cut 1 base from V and 10 bases from J, with 16 bases between. The germline gives CDR1 SGHAT, CDR2 FQDESV (reference sequence). The CDR3 length is 14 residues.

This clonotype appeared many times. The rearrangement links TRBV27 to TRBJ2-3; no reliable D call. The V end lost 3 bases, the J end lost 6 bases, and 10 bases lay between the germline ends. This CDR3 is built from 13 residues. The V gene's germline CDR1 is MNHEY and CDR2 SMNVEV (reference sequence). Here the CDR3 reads CASSFPPGDTQYF. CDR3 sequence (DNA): TGTGCCAGCAGTTTCCCCCCTGGGGATACGCAGTATTTT.

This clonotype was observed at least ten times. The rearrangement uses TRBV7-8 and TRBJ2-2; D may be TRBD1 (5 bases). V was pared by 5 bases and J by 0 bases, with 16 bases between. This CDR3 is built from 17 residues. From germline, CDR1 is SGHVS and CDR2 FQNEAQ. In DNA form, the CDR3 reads TGTGCCAGCAGCCCGAAACAGGTCTACTCGAACACCGGGGAGCTGTTTTTT. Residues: CASSPKQVYSNTGELFF.

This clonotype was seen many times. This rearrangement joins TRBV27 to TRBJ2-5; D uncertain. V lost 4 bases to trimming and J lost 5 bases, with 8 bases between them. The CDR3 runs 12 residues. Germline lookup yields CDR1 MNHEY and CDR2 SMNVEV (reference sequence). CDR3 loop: CASSSLGETQYF. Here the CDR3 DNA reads TGTGCCAGCAGTTCGCTGGGGGAGACCCAGTACTTC.

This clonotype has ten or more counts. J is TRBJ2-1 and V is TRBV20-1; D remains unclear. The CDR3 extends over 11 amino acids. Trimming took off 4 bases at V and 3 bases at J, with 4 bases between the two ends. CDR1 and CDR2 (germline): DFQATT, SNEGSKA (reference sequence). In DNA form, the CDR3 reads TGCAGTGCTACTAGCTACAATGAGCAGTTCTTC. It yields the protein CSATSYNEQFF.

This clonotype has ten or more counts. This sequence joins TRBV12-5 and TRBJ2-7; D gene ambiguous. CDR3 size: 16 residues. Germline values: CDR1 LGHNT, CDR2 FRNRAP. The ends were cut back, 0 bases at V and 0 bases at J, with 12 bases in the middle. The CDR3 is CASGLVYGYSSYEQYF. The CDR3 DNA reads TGTGCTAGTGGTTTGGTATACGGTTATAGCTCCTACGAGCAGTACTTC. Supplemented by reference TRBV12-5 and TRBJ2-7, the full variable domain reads DARVTQTPRHKVTEMGQEVTMRCQPILGHNTVFWYRQTMMQGLELLAYFRNRAPLDDSGMPKDRFSAEMPDATLATLKIQPSEPRDSAVYFCASGLVYGYSSYEQYFGPGTRLTVT.

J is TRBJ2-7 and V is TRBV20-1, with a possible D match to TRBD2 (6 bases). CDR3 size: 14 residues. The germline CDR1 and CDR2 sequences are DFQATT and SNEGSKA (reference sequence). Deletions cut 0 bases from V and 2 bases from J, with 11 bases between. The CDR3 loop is CSAREPGGAYEQYF. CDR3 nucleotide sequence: TGCAGTGCTAGAGAACCTGGAGGGGCCTACGAGCAGTACTTC.

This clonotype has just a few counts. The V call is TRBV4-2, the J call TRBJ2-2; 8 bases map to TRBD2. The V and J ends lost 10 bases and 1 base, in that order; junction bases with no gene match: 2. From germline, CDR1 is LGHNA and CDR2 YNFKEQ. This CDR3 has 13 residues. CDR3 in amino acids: CATAGENTGELFF. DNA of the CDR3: TGTGCCACAGCGGGGGAGAACACCGGGGAGCTGTTTTTT.

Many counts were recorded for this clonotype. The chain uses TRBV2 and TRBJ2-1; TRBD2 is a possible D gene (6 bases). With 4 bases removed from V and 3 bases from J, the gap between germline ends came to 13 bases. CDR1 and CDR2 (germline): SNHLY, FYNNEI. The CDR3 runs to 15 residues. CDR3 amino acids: CASSVRGLNYNEQFF. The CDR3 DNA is TGTGCCAGCAGTGTGCGGGGACTGAACTACAATGAGCAGTTCTTC.

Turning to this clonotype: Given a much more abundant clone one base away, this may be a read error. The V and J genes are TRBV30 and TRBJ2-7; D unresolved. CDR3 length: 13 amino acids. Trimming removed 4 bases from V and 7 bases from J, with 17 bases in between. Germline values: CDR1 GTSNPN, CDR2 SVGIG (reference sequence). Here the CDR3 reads CAWNSPNYNEQYF. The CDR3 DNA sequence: TGTGCCTGGAACTCACCCAACTACAATGAGCAGTACTTC.

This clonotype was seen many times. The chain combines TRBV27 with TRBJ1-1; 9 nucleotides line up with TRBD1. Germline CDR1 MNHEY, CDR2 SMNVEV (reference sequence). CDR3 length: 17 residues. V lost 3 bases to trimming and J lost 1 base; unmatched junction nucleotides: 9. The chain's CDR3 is CASSFQDRGLGNTEAFF. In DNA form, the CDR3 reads TGTGCCAGCAGTTTTCAGGACAGGGGTTTAGGGAACACTGAAGCTTTCTTT.

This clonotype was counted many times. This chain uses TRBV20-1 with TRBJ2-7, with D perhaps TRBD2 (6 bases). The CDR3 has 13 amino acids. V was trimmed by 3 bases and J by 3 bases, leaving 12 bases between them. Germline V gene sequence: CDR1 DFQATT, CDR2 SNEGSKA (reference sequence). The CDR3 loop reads CSARTGSGYEQYF. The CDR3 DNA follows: TGCAGTGCTAGGACCGGGAGCGGCTACGAGCAGTACTTC.

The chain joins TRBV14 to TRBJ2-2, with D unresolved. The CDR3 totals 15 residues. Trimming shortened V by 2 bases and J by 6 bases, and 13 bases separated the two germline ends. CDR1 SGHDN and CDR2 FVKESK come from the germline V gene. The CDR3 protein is CASSQLLGRAGELFF. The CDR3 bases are TGTGCCAGCAGCCAACTCCTCGGAAGGGCCGGGGAGCTGTTTTTT.